Below, 8 T cell receptor beta chains from the same sample are listed, as sequenced in a study of cytomegalovirus exposure and HLA in healthy donors. The study ran its PCR with 60 Vbeta and 13 Jbeta primers. Generated by immunoSEQ multiplex PCR, the TCRdb table keeps only in-frame clones and is missing some. The sample holds 100,000 or so clones, 75% to 90% seen once. The source material was PBMCs. The receptors here all came from a man aged 25-45 years in good health and CMV-seronegative.

The rearrangement links TRBV19 to TRBJ1-2; D possibly corresponds to TRBD1 (6 bases). The V and J ends lost 3 bases and 4 bases respectively, with 15 bases between them. Germline lookup yields CDR1 LNHDA and CDR2 SQIVND (reference sequence). The CDR3 is made up of 15 amino acids. The CDR3 DNA is TGTGCCAGTAGTATTTCACAGGGATCGGGCTATGGCTACACCTTC. This sequence encodes CASSISQGSGYGYTF.

The chain links TRBV7-2 to TRBJ1-4; D unresolved. This CDR3 has 15 residues. CDR1 and CDR2 from the germline V gene are SGHTA and FQGNSA. V lost 4 bases and J lost 7, with 16 bases in between. The CDR3 sequence is CASSSGRHVSEKLFF. CDR3 coding DNA: TGTGCCAGCAGCTCGGGTCGGCATGTTAGTGAAAAACTGTTTTTT.

The chain uses TRBV27 and TRBJ2-7, with 9 bases identical to TRBD1. This CDR3 spans 13 amino acids. In germline, CDR1 is MNHEY, CDR2 SMNVEV (reference sequence). V was pared by 2 bases and J by 6 bases, with 2 bases of the junction left unmatched. CDR3 coding DNA: TGTGCCAGCAGTTTAGGGACAGGGCGCGAGCAGTACTTC. Its protein product is CASSLGTGREQYF.

This chain connects TRBV14 to TRBJ2-7, with TRBD1 identical over 7 bases. The CDR3 has 14 residues. Per the germline V gene, CDR1 is SGHDN and CDR2 is FVKESK. Trimming cost V 1 base and J 2 bases; bases outside gene matches: 2. CDR3 sequence reads: CASSQGTGAYEQYF. The CDR3 bases are TGTGCCAGCAGCCAAGGAACAGGGGCCTACGAGCAGTACTTC.

This clone has just a few counts. The V gene is TRBV18, the J gene TRBJ2-7; 11 bases align to TRBD1. With V trimmed by 4 bases and J by 1 base, 3 bases remained unmatched. This CDR3 has 15 amino acids. Per the germline V gene, CDR1 is KGHSH and CDR2 is LQKENI. The CDR3 sequence: CASSLGQGASYEQYF. The CDR3 DNA follows: TGTGCCAGCTCACTCGGACAGGGGGCTTCCTACGAGCAGTACTTC. Using reference TRBV18 and TRBJ2-7 for the parts outside the CDR3, the full variable domain is NAGVMQNPRHLVRRRGQEARLRCSPMKGHSHVYWYRQLPEEGLKFMVYLQKENIIDESGMPKERFSAEFPKEGPSILRIQQVVRGDSAAYFCASSLGQGASYEQYFGPGTRLTVT.

CDR3 loop: CASSSMDRGITEAFF. CDR3 coding DNA: TGTGCCAGCAGCAGTATGGACAGGGGAATCACTGAAGCTTTCTTT. The rearrangement joins TRBV28 to TRBJ1-1, with 9 bases lining up with TRBD1. The ends lost 6 bases at V and 4 bases at J; junction bases unmatched: 9. Germline V gene lookup returns CDR1 MDHEN and CDR2 SYDVKM. The CDR3 has 15 amino acids.

This chain uses TRBV5-1 with TRBJ1-5; TRBD1 aligns across 7 bases. Germline lookup yields CDR1 SGHRS and CDR2 YFSETQ. The CDR3 is made up of 14 amino acids. Trimming cost V 4 bases and J 4 bases; bases outside gene matches: 5. CDR3 region: CASSPGTANQPQHF. In DNA, the CDR3 is TGCGCCAGCAGCCCAGGGACAGCAAATCAGCCCCAGCATTTT.

The rearrangement joins TRBV27 to TRBJ1-5; D not resolved. The CDR3 has 15 amino acids. The germline V gene encodes CDR1 MNHEY and CDR2 SMNVEV (reference sequence). Trimming cost V 3 bases and J 2 bases, with 11 bases left between them. The CDR3 nucleotides read TGTGCCAGCAGTTTGGTCCCGAGGGGCAATCAGCCCCAGCATTTT. It codes for CASSLVPRGNQPQHF.